This T cell receptor beta chain was recorded in a study of blood T cell repertoires in COVID-19. On the study more broadly: Samples representing acute and convalescent COVID-19 were sourced from the United States, Italy and Spain. The cDNA or gDNA used as material had been derived from T cells, B-cell-depleted T cells, or PBMCs.

The assay was immunoSEQ multiplex PCR, and TCRdb's table has in-frame clones only and misses some. The profile shows roughly 170,000 clones, about 84% of them singletons. The CDR3 is 15 amino acids. The V and J ends lost 3 bases and 2 bases, in that order; junction bases with no gene match: 6. CDR1 SGHRS and CDR2 YFSETQ come from the germline V gene. Material: PBMCs or T cells enriched from blood (not recorded which). This TCR came from a woman between 40 and 55 years old with acute COVID-19. The chain links TRBV5-1 to TRBJ2-3, with 7 bases aligning to TRBD2. Written as DNA, the CDR3 is TGCGCCAGCAGCTGGGGACTACTTCCCACAGATACGCAGTATTTT. Translation: CASSWGLLPTDTQYF.